This TCR beta chain was identified in a study of cytomegalovirus exposure and HLA in healthy donors. Study-wide results and limits: In a later analysis, V- and J-gene trimming of beta chains associated with a DCLRE1C missense variant, replicated independently. Beyond CMV serostatus, there was no information to go on about immune exposure.

13 Jbeta primers and 60 Vbeta primers were used for the PCR. Some clones are missing from TCRdb's copy, which holds only in-frame ones; the method was immunoSEQ multiplex PCR. The sample comprises around 130,000 clones, over 70% of which are singletons, and 2.9% rests with the top ten. A word on this clone: What it binds is unknown.

This TCR was sampled from a woman aged 40 to 49 in good health and CMV-seropositive. Material: PBMCs.

CDR3 protein: CASSVGEGVGYEQYF. In DNA form, the CDR3 reads TGTGCCAGCAGCGTAGGGGAGGGAGTTGGCTACGAGCAGTACTTC. The genes are TRBV9 and TRBJ2-7, with 7 bases fitting TRBD2. CDR1 is SGDLS and CDR2 is YYNGEE in the germline V gene. The CDR3 is 15 residues long. The J segment lost 3 bases and the V segment lost 0 bases, leaving 6 bases of the junction unmatched. The whole variable domain, filled in from reference TRBV9 and TRBJ2-7, reads DSGVTQTPKHLITATGQRVTLRCSPRSGDLSVYWYQQSLDQGLQFLIQYYNGEERAKGNILERFSAQQFPDLHSELNLSSLELGDSALYFCASSVGEGVGYEQYFGPGTRLTVT.